What follows are 15 T cell receptor beta chains derived from one specimen sequenced in a study of blood T cells in healthy people across ages. The authors ran a second PCR of about 6 to 11 cycles using a sample-barcoded 5' primer and a J-beta primer mix. MiXCR, run by TCRdb on the 5' RACE reads, gives a single entry per CDR3 protein. The data show 650,000 to 700,000 distinct CDR3 sequences, around 50% seen once. Source material: blood. The receptor source for this set is a woman aged 80 or over in good health.

This clonotype was seen once. A much larger clone sits a single nucleotide away, making a read error possible. This rearrangement joins TRBV12-3 or TRBV12-4 to TRBJ2-5, with 9 positions matching TRBD2. The CDR3 sequence is 15 residues long. The trim removed 5 bases at V and 11 bases at J, leaving 15 bases unmatched. The CDR3 bases are TGTGCCAGCAGTCTCGTAGCGGGAGTTTTCCATGAGCAGTACTTC. Translation: CASSLVAGVFHEQYF.

The J gene is TRBJ1-5, the V gene TRBV25-1; 8 bases are shared with TRBD1. CDR3 length: 18 residues. V dropped 7 bases and J dropped 4; count of bases not matched to a gene: 18. The germline V gene encodes CDR1 MGHDK and CDR2 SYGVNS. CDR3 in DNA: TGTGCCAGCACCGATTACGGGGACAGGCTAAGTGGGAATCAGCCCCAGCATTTT. Translated, it gives CASTDYGDRLSGNQPQHF.

The V and J genes are TRBV29-1 and TRBJ1-1; 7 nucleotides match TRBD1. With 5 bases clipped from V and 1 base from J, the junction kept 7 bases outside the gene matches. The germline CDR1 and CDR2 sequences are SQVTM and ANQGSEA. This CDR3 spans 14 amino acids. CDR3 DNA sequence: TGCAGCGTTTCGCCACAGGGGAAGAACACTGAAGCTTTCTTT. This gives the protein CSVSPQGKNTEAFF.

The chain links TRBV18 to TRBJ2-1; unclear D gene. The CDR3 is 15 amino acids. Germline V gene data show CDR1 as KGHSH and CDR2 as LQKENI. Deletions cut 2 bases from V and 3 bases from J, with 11 bases between. CDR3 in amino acids: CASSPAATYYNEQFF. CDR3 bases: TGTGCCAGCTCACCAGCGGCGACGTACTACAATGAGCAGTTCTTC. Together with reference TRBV18 and TRBJ2-1, the CDR3 gives the full variable domain: NAGVMQNPRHLVRRRGQEARLRCSPMKGHSHVYWYRQLPEEGLKFMVYLQKENIIDESGMPKERFSAEFPKEGPSILRIQQVVRGDSAAYFCASSPAATYYNEQFFGPGTRLTVL.

There are many counts of this clonotype. The V and J genes are TRBV9 and TRBJ2-7, with D possibly matching TRBD2 (6 bases). CDR1 and CDR2 (germline): SGDLS, YYNGEE. With 3 bases removed from V and 4 bases from J, the gap between germline ends came to 14 bases. This CDR3 region has 14 residues. The CDR3 region has the DNA TGTGCCAGCAGCGCAGGACTAACCCCGTACGAGCAGTACTTC. Translated, it gives CASSAGLTPYEQYF.

In its sample, this clonotype was seen many times. J is TRBJ2-1 and V is TRBV7-9; D is unclear. Germline V gene data show CDR1 as SEHNR and CDR2 as FQNEAQ (reference sequence). The CDR3 has 12 residues. Trimming stripped 3 bases from V and 6 bases from J, with 6 bases between. The CDR3 sequence is CASSFSVNEQFF. The CDR3 nucleotides are TGTGCCAGCAGCTTTTCTGTCAATGAGCAGTTCTTC. The complete variable domain, with remaining parts taken from reference TRBV7-9 and TRBJ2-1, reads DTGVSQNPRHKITKRGQNVTFRCDPISEHNRLYWYRQTLGQGPEFLTYFQNEAQLEKSRLLSDRFSAERPKGSFSTLEIQRTEQGDSAMYLCASSFSVNEQFFGPGTRLTVL.

The chain recombines TRBV21-1 with TRBJ1-6; the table calls TRBD1, which could not be checked here. TRBV21-1 is an annotated pseudogene. This CDR3 is 18 amino acids long. CDR3 residues: CASSKDRGSLVSNSPLHF. The CDR3 DNA follows: TGTGCCAGCAGCAAAGATCGCGGCTCCCTTGTCTCAAATTCACCCCTCCACTTT.

The chain links TRBV15 to TRBJ2-3; D is unresolved. The germline gives CDR1 LNHNV, CDR2 YYDKDF (reference sequence). The V gene lost 1 base and the J gene lost 4 bases, with 12 bases spanning the gap. CDR3 length: 15 residues. CDR3 coding DNA: TGTGCCACCAGCAGAGGTACGACACGGGCAGATACGCAGTATTTT. Translation gives CATSRGTTRADTQYF.

The sample holds a few counts of this clonotype. The chain joins TRBV18 to TRBJ1-1, with 7 positions matching TRBD1. Trimming removed 5 bases from V and 0 bases from J; junction bases left unmatched: 15. This CDR3 region has 18 residues. Germline CDR1 is KGHSH and CDR2 is LQKENI. The CDR3 region is CASSALGQRISMNTEAFF. The CDR3 DNA is TGTGCCAGCTCAGCCCTGGGACAGAGAATTTCCATGAACACTGAAGCTTTCTTT.

There are a few counts of this clonotype. V gene TRBV13 combines with J gene TRBJ1-1; no reliable D call. Germline CDR1 PRHDT, CDR2 FYEKMQ (reference sequence). The CDR3 runs 15 residues. The germline V and J ends were trimmed by 1 base and 1 base, with 10 bases remaining between them. The CDR3: CASSLAPTANTEAFF. The CDR3 DNA follows: TGTGCCAGCAGCTTAGCACCTACAGCGAACACTGAAGCTTTCTTT.

The V and J genes are TRBV12-3 or TRBV12-4 and TRBJ2-7; D remains unclear. The CDR3 is made up of 10 amino acids. Trimming removed 7 bases at V and 1 base at J, with 2 bases between. DNA of the CDR3: TGTGCCAGCATTTCCTACGAGCAGTACTTC. Amino acid sequence: CASISYEQYF.

As concerns this clonotype: A much larger clone sits a single nucleotide away, making a read error possible. The J gene is TRBJ2-7, the V gene TRBV7-3, with TRBD2 matching 11 bases. J gave up 7 bases and V 4 bases, and 24 bases lay outside the gene matches. Per germline, CDR1 SGHTA and CDR2 FQGTGA. The CDR3 sequence is 20 residues long. For the CDR3, the DNA is TGTGCCAGCAGCTCCCCAGGACTAGCGGGCGTTACGAGCTCCTACAATGAGCAGTACTTC. Translating it yields CASSSPGLAGVTSSYNEQYF. The entire variable domain, with the rest obtained from reference TRBV7-3 and TRBJ2-7, is as follows: GAGVSQTPSNKVTEKGKYVELRCDPISGHTALYWYRQSLGQGPEFLIYFQGTGAADDSGLPNDRFFAVRPEGSVSTLKIQRTERGDSAVYLCASSSPGLAGVTSSYNEQYFGPGTRLTVT.

This clonotype was counted many times. V and J are TRBV5-1 and TRBJ2-7; maybe TRBD2 (7 bases). CDR1 SGHRS and CDR2 YFSETQ come from the germline V gene. CDR3 length: 16 amino acids. Trimming removed 1 base at V and 2 bases at J, with 16 bases between. The CDR3 is CASSLPGGQVPYEQYF. CDR3 DNA: TGCGCCAGCAGCTTGCCCGGGGGGCAGGTCCCCTACGAGCAGTACTTC.

J is TRBJ2-1 and V is TRBV20-1; TRBD2 might be the D (6 bases). The V gene's germline CDR1 is DFQATT and CDR2 SNEGSKA (reference sequence). CDR3 length: 14 residues. V was shortened by 5 bases and J by 3 bases, with 14 bases between the two germline ends. The CDR3 nucleotides read TGCAGTGCTCACGGGGGAGCTCACTACAATGAGCAGTTCTTC. This gives the protein CSAHGGAHYNEQFF.

Points on this clonotype: A much bigger clone sits one base away, suggesting this may be a read error. J is TRBJ2-5 and V is TRBV9; a possible D gene is TRBD1 (5 bases). Germline CDR1 is SGDLS and CDR2 is YYNGEE. Trimming pared 6 bases from V and 11 bases from J, leaving 26 bases between. This CDR3 comprises 15 residues. This CDR3 reads CASTTGPPTYNEQYF. The CDR3 DNA reads as TGTGCCAGCACCACAGGTCCCCCAACCTACAATGAGCAGTACTTC.